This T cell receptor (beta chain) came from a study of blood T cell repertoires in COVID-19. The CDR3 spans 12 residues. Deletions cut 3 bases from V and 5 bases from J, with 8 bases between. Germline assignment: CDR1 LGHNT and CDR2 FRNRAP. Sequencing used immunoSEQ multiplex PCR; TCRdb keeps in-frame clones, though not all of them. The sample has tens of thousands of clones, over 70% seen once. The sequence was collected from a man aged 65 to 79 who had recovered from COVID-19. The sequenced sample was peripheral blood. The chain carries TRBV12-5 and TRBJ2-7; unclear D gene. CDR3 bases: TGTGCTAGTGGTTTATCTTCTCACGAGCAGTACTTC. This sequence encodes CASGLSSHEQYF.